The 4 T cell receptor beta chains reported below all come from one sample, sequenced in a study of shared clonotypes between healthy human individuals. Clones were sequenced by immunoSEQ multiplex PCR, and TCRdb holds only the in-frame ones, with some missing. The table lists roughly 1,600,000 clones, 98% of them singletons. The material sequenced was naive CD4+ T cells sorted from blood. Documented subset: CD45RA+ positively selected. The source is a man younger than 40 in good health.

This clone is a singleton in its sample. The rearrangement links TRBV27 to TRBJ1-5; D may be TRBD1 (6 bases). V lost 2 bases to trimming and J lost 5 bases, with 10 bases between them. CDR1 and CDR2 (germline): MNHEY, SMNVEV (reference sequence). The CDR3 is 14 residues long. Written as DNA, the CDR3 is TGTGCCAGCAGTTTAAGGGGGTTTGATCAGCCCCAGCATTTT. Translation gives CASSLRGFDQPQHF.

Concerning this clone: Other DNA sequences in the same sample also yield this CDR3. This chain's CDR3 is CAISEGGQPQHF. The CDR3, as DNA: TGTGCCATCAGTGAGGGCGGTCAGCCCCAGCATTTT. The gene calls are TRBV10-3 and TRBJ1-5; D is unclear. Looked up from germline, CDR1 is ENHRY and CDR2 is SYGVKD. CDR3 size: 12 residues. V lost 2 bases to trimming and J lost 6 bases, with 5 bases between them.

The CDR3 bases are TGTGCCAGCAGTTTGGGGCAGCCGTTTATCGACGAGCAGTACTTC. Translation: CASSLGQPFIDEQYF. The chain couples TRBV27 to TRBJ2-7; the D gene is possibly TRBD1 (5 bases). From germline, CDR1 is MNHEY and CDR2 SMNVEV (reference sequence). V dropped 3 bases and J dropped 5 bases, with 17 bases sitting between them. This CDR3 has 15 amino acids.

The chain links TRBV5-1 to TRBJ2-7; the D is unclear. This CDR3 contains 15 residues. Trimming removed 1 base from V and 3 bases from J, with 14 bases in between. CDR1 and CDR2 (germline): SGHRS, YFSETQ. As DNA, the CDR3 is TGCGCCAGCAGCTTGAGTATTGGACCTGACTACGAGCAGTACTTC. This encodes CASSLSIGPDYEQYF.